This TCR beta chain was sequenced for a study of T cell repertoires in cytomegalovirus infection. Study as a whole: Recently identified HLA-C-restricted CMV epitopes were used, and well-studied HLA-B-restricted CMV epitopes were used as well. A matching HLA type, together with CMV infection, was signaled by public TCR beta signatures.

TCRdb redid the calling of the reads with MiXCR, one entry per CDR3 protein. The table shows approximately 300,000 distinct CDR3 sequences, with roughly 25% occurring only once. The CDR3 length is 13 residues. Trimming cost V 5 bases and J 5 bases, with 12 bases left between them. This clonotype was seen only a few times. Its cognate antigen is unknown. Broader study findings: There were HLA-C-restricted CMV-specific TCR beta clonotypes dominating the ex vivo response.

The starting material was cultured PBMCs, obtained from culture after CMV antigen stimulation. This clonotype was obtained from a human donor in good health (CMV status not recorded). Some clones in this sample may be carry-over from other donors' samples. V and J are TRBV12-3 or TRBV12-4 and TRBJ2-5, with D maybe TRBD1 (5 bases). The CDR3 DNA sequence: TGTGCCAGCAGTAGAGGCCCAGGGGAGACCCAGTACTTC. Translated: CASSRGPGETQYF.